The 10 T cell receptor beta chains given below trace back to one sample, sequenced in a study of PD-L1 blockade in urothelial cancer. TCRdb's table, derived via immunoSEQ multiplex PCR, lists solely in-frame clones and lacks some. The data show tens of thousands of clones, 75% to 90% seen once. Time point indicated: pretreatment peripheral blood. The material was PBMCs, obtained around atezolizumab (anti-PD-L1) treatment. The receptors derive from a man in his sixties with urothelial cancer.

This clone came up a few times. V usage is TRBV11-2 and J usage is TRBJ1-3, with TRBD1 matching over 8 bases. The CDR3 has 15 residues. Germline V gene sequence: CDR1 SGHAT, CDR2 FQNNGV. V lost 1 base and J lost 2; bases outside the gene matches: 1. DNA of the CDR3: TGTGCCAGCAGCTTAGCACAGGGGGCTGGAAACACCATATATTTT. It yields the protein CASSLAQGAGNTIYF.

The rearrangement links TRBV30 to TRBJ2-1; 9 bases are shared with TRBD1. Germline CDR1 is GTSNPN and CDR2 is SVGIG (reference sequence). The J segment lost 0 bases and the V segment lost 2 bases, leaving 11 bases of the junction unmatched. CDR3 length: 18 residues. The CDR3 loop is CAWSLTRGQGSSYNEQFF. DNA for the CDR3: TGTGCCTGGAGTCTCACACGAGGACAGGGGAGCTCCTACAATGAGCAGTTCTTC.

The rearrangement joins TRBV27 to TRBJ2-7, with D possibly being TRBD1 (6 bases). The CDR3 contains 13 residues. The V end lost 2 bases, the J end lost 2 bases, and 7 bases lay between the germline ends. The germline gives CDR1 MNHEY, CDR2 SMNVEV (reference sequence). The CDR3 nucleotides read TGTGCCAGCAGTTTACGACAGGCCTACGAGCAGTACTTC. It specifies CASSLRQAYEQYF.

This clone was seen just once. Other DNA sequences in this sample translate to the same CDR3. DNA of the CDR3: TGTGCCAGCAGGAGGGATTGGATCTCTGGAAACACCATATATTTT. Amino acids: CASRRDWISGNTIYF. The chain recombines TRBV2 with TRBJ1-3; D uncertain. The CDR3 contains 15 residues. Trimming stripped 6 bases from V and 0 bases from J, with 12 bases between. The germline V gene has CDR1 SNHLY and CDR2 FYNNEI. Full variable domain (rest looked up from reference TRBV2 and TRBJ1-3): EPEVTQTPSHQVTQMGQEVILRCVPISNHLYFYWYRQILGQKVEFLVSFYNNEISEKSEIFDDQFSVERPDGSNFTLKIRSTKLEDSAMYFCASRRDWISGNTIYFGEGSWLTVV.

The CDR3 region is CATSKTGGNFAANYGYTF. CDR3 in DNA: TGTGCCACCAGCAAGACAGGCGGAAATTTCGCCGCTAACTATGGCTACACCTTC. The genes are TRBV15 and TRBJ1-2, with D possibly TRBD1 on 6 matching bases. Germline assignment: CDR1 LNHNV and CDR2 YYDKDF (reference sequence). The CDR3 runs to 18 residues. The V gene lost 4 bases and the J gene lost 0 bases, with 21 bases spanning the gap. The full variable domain, with the rest looked up from reference TRBV15 and TRBJ1-2, is DAMVIQNPRYQVTQFGKPVTLSCSQTLNHNVMYWYQQKSSQAPKLLFHYYDKDFNNEADTPDNFQSRRPNTSFCFLDIRSPGLGDTAMYLCATSKTGGNFAANYGYTFGSGTRLTVV.

The V and J genes are TRBV7-9 and TRBJ2-1; 7 bases align to TRBD1. CDR1 SEHNR and CDR2 FQNEAQ come from the germline V gene (reference sequence). With V trimmed by 7 bases and J by 7 bases, 13 bases remained unmatched. This CDR3 has 15 amino acids. The CDR3 DNA sequence: TGTGCCAGCATAACAGAAGACAGGGTAGAAAATGAGCAGTTCTTC. Translation: CASITEDRVENEQFF.

The V and J genes are TRBV28 and TRBJ2-7, with D uncertain. The CDR3 extends over 13 amino acids. The germline V gene has CDR1 MDHEN and CDR2 SYDVKM. Trimming shortened V by 3 bases and J by 8 bases, and 14 bases separated the two germline ends. In DNA, the CDR3 is TGTGCCAGCAGTTTCCTGGGCGCACGGAAGCAGTACTTC. Its translation is CASSFLGARKQYF.

A single count supports this clone. The chain joins TRBV11-2 to TRBJ2-2, with TRBD2 matching 8 bases. The V gene's germline CDR1 is SGHAT and CDR2 FQNNGV. The CDR3 spans 17 residues. J was trimmed by 0 bases and V by 5 bases; bases with no gene match: 8. The CDR3 loop is CASSRARGGPNTGELFF. The CDR3 DNA is TGTGCCAGCAGCCGAGCGCGCGGGGGGCCGAACACCGGGGAGCTGTTTTTT.

The J gene is TRBJ2-7, the V gene TRBV10-1; a weak D match, TRBD2 (7 bases). Per germline, CDR1 WNHNN and CDR2 SYGVQD (reference sequence). V was trimmed by 7 bases and J by 3 bases, leaving 16 bases between them. The CDR3 loop spans 14 amino acids. The DNA for the CDR3 is TGCGCCAGCATCGGGGGGCCTCCCATCTACGAGCAGTACTTC. This sequence encodes CASIGGPPIYEQYF.

The chain recombines TRBV28 with TRBJ1-5, with unresolved D. This CDR3 comprises 14 residues. The germline V gene encodes CDR1 MDHEN and CDR2 SYDVKM. V gave up 3 bases and J gave up 5 bases, with 11 bases separating them. As DNA, the CDR3 is TGTGCCAGCAGTTTCTCTCAGGTCGATCAGCCCCAGCATTTT. It yields the protein CASSFSQVDQPQHF.